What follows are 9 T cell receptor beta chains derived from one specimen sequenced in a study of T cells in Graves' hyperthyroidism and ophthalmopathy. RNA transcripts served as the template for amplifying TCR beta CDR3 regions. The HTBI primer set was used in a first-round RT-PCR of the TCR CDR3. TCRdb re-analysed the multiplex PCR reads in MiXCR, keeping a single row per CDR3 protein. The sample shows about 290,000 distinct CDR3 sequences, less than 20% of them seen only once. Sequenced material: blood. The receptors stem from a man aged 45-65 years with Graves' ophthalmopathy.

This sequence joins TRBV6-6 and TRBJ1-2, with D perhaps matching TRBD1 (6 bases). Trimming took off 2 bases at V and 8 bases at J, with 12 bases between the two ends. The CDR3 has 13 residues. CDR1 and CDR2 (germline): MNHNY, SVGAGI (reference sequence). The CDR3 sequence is CASSYTGNNGYTF. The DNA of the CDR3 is TGTGCCAGCAGTTACACAGGGAATAACGGCTACACCTTC.

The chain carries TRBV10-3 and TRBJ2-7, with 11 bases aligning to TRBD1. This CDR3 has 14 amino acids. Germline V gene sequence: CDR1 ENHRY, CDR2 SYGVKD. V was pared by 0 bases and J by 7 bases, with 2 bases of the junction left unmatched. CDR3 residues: CAISESDRGREQYF. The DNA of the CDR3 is TGTGCCATCAGTGAGTCGGACAGGGGGCGGGAGCAGTACTTC.

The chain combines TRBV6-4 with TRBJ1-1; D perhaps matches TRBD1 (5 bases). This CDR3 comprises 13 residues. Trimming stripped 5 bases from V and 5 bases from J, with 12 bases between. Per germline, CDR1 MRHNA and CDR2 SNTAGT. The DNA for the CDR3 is TGTGCCAGCAGTTACGCGGGGGGGACTGAAGCTTTCTTT. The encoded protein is CASSYAGGTEAFF.

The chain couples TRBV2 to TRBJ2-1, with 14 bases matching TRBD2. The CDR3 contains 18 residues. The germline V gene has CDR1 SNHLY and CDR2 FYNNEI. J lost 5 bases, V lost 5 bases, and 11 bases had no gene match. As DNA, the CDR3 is TGTGCCAGCAGTTTAACCGGGACTAGCGGGAGTGGGGACAATGAGCAGTTCTTC. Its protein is CASSLTGTSGSGDNEQFF.

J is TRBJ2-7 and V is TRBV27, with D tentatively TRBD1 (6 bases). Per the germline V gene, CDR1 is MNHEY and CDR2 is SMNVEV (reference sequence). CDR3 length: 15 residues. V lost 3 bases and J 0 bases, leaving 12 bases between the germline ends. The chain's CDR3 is CASSFNRASSYEQYF. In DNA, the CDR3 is TGTGCCAGCAGTTTTAACAGGGCCAGCTCCTACGAGCAGTACTTC.

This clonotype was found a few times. The CDR3 sequence: CASSLEWGAKAEAFF. The CDR3 DNA reads TGCGCCAGCAGCTTGGAATGGGGGGCGAAGGCTGAAGCTTTCTTT. The chain has TRBV5-1 and TRBJ1-1, with TRBD1 as a possible D gene (6 bases). This CDR3 comprises 15 residues. V gave up 0 bases and J gave up 6 bases, with 15 bases separating them. Germline V gene lookup returns CDR1 SGHRS and CDR2 YFSETQ.

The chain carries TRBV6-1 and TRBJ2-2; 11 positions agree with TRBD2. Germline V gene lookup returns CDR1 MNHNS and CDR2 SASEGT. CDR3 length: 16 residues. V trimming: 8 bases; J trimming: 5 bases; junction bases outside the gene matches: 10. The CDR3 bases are TGTGCCAGCGGGGAATTAGCGGGAGGGCGAACCGGGGAGCTGTTTTTT. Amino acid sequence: CASGELAGGRTGELFF.

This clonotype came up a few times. The CDR3 sequence: CAIRATGESTGELFF. The CDR3 DNA sequence: TGTGCCATCAGGGCCACAGGGGAGAGCACCGGGGAGCTGTTTTTT. V usage is TRBV10-3 and J usage is TRBJ2-2, with 7 bases fitting TRBD1. The CDR3 sequence is 15 residues long. Germline V gene sequence: CDR1 ENHRY, CDR2 SYGVKD. V shed 6 bases and J 4 bases; nucleotides not matched to a gene: 8.

The DNA for the CDR3 is TGCAGCGTCGGGGACAGGGGATTCACCGGGGAGCTGTTTTTT. As protein: CSVGDRGFTGELFF. The chain carries TRBV29-1 and TRBJ2-2, with 10 positions matching TRBD1. Losses at the gene ends were 6 bases for V and 4 bases for J; bases not matched to a gene: 5. CDR3 length equals 14 residues. The germline V gene encodes CDR1 SQVTM and CDR2 ANQGSEA.